This TCR beta chain was identified during a study of blood T cells in healthy people across ages. Across the study: The capture of about one barcoded beta molecule per two T cells was achieved by template switching.

Alongside a J-beta primer mix, a sample-barcoded 5' primer served in a second PCR lasting about 7 to 12 cycles. In TCRdb, the 5' RACE reads were re-called with MiXCR into one record per CDR3 protein. Here the sample spans roughly 720,000 distinct CDR3 sequences, roughly 50% being singletons. Germline lookup yields CDR1 SGHNT and CDR2 YENEEA. The germline V and J ends were trimmed by 5 bases and 2 bases, with 6 bases remaining between them. The CDR3 runs to 12 residues. This rearrangement joins TRBV11-3 to TRBJ1-1; D unclear. The sample taken for sequencing was blood. The clonotype comes from a man aged 80 or over in good health. This CDR3 is CASSDKNTEAFF. The CDR3 DNA follows: TGTGCCAGCAGCGATAAAAACACTGAAGCTTTCTTT.